This T cell receptor (beta chain) was documented in a study of blood T cells in healthy people across ages. A J-beta primer mix and a sample-barcoded 5' primer were used in a second PCR of roughly 6 to 11 cycles. Sequencing recovered at least 2.5 million CDR3-containing paired-end reads from each sample. TCRdb recomputed calls from the 5' RACE reads with MiXCR, one row per CDR3 protein. The repertoire holds roughly 1,700,000 distinct CDR3 sequences, with roughly 28% as singletons. With regard to this clonotype: The antigen is undetermined.

Those donating, healthy Caucasian individuals from Russia, were aged about 6 to 100. Points from the study as a whole: Shifts in expanded clonotypes may have been confounded by donor CMV status, which was unknown.

The germline CDR1 and CDR2 sequences are SGHRS and YFSETQ. This CDR3 is 16 amino acids long. With 4 bases removed from V and 5 bases from J, the gap between germline ends came to 19 bases. The origin of this receptor is a woman aged 25 to 39 in good health. Sequencing used blood. The chain uses TRBV5-1 and TRBJ2-1; weak D call: TRBD1 (7 bases). DNA of the CDR3: TGCGCCAGCAGCCGACTCGGAGGGGGCGAGCACAATGAGCAGTTCTTC. It translates to CASSRLGGGEHNEQFF.